The 5 T cell receptor beta chains listed next were all sequenced from one sample in a study of blood T cell repertoires in COVID-19 (dated by TCRdb to the early 2020s). Libraries were constructed by the immunoSEQ multiplex PCR assay. TCRdb holds this immuneACCESS table with in-frame rearrangements only. Some clones are missing; in checked studies, unresolved V genes explain under half, and the rest has no known cause. The sample yields 150,000 to 200,000 clones; around 85% were counted once. In total, the top ten clones hold 8% to 10% of the sample. Sequencing input: peripheral blood. These receptors were obtained from a man aged 60 to 69 with acute or convalescent COVID-19.

V is TRBV9 and J is TRBJ1-1, with 7 bases lining up with TRBD1. V shed 9 bases, J shed 1 base, and the junction held 9 bases outside the gene matches. The V gene's germline CDR1 is SGDLS and CDR2 YYNGEE. The CDR3 runs to 14 residues. The CDR3 spells CANSLRGPNTEAFF. The CDR3 DNA reads as TGTGCCAACTCCCTAAGGGGGCCGAACACTGAAGCTTTCTTT. The variable domain in full, with the rest retrieved from reference TRBV9 and TRBJ1-1, is DSGVTQTPKHLITATGQRVTLRCSPRSGDLSVYWYQQSLDQGLQFLIQYYNGEERAKGNILERFSAQQFPDLHSELNLSSLELGDSALYFCANSLRGPNTEAFFGQGTRLTVV.

This sequence joins TRBV6-1 and TRBJ2-1; TRBD2 matches 7 bases. The trim removed 1 base at V and 14 bases at J, leaving 5 bases unmatched. The CDR3 consists of 12 residues. Germline-derived CDR1 and CDR2 are MNHNS and SASEGT. CDR3 sequence (DNA): TGTGCCAGCAGTGAAGTACGGACTAGGGAGTTCTTC. Protein: CASSEVRTREFF.

V usage is TRBV5-4 and J usage is TRBJ1-2, with a weak D call TRBD1 (6 bases). The CDR3 has 15 residues. Trimming left V 5 bases short and J 5 bases short, with 19 bases between. Germline V lookup: CDR1 SGHNT, CDR2 YYREEE (reference sequence). CDR3 bases: TGTGCCAGCAGGAGGGGGACGGGCGCCTCTTATGGCTACACCTTC. Translating gives CASRRGTGASYGYTF.

The chain carries TRBV3-1 (or the pseudogene TRBV3-2) and TRBJ2-3; D remains ambiguous. Looked up from germline, CDR1 is LGHDT and CDR2 is YNNKEL (reference sequence). CDR3 length: 14 amino acids. V gave up 3 bases and J gave up 4 bases, with 11 bases separating them. CDR3 sequence reads: CASSQRSIADTQYF. The CDR3 region has the DNA TGTGCCAGCAGCCAGCGGAGTATCGCAGATACGCAGTATTTT.

The rearrangement joins TRBV28 to TRBJ2-7; 11 bases match TRBD1. This CDR3 is built from 16 residues. Trimming removed 5 bases from V and 5 bases from J; junction bases left unmatched: 11. CDR1 is MDHEN and CDR2 is SYDVKM in the germline V gene. CDR3 amino acids: CASSIHRAGQGDEQYF. In DNA, the CDR3 is TGTGCCAGCAGTATCCACCGGGCGGGACAGGGGGACGAGCAGTACTTC.